The 7 T cell receptor beta chains below come from one sample, sequenced in a study of beta chain features in type 1 diabetes (dated by TCRdb to between 2017 and 2018). The paper's findings and limits, for the study overall: In all four CD4+ subsets, TCRB CDR3 length was moderately but significantly shorter in type 1 diabetes patients.

The antigens for these receptors are not known. To prepare the library, the immunoSEQ multiplex PCR assay was applied. The High Capacity cDNA Reverse Transcription Kit was used to reverse transcribe all of the isolated RNA, meaning that expressed TCRB transcripts were what got sequenced. Drawn from immuneACCESS, this table holds only the in-frame rearrangements with V and J called that TCRdb kept. Clones are partly lost; checked studies trace under half to an unresolved V gene and leave the rest unexplained. A total of under 300,000 clones appear in this sample, about a sixth of them only once. Of the sample, 0.065% to 0.1% falls within the top ten clones. Source material: naive CD4+ T cells from blood. The meaning of the sample's cell subset or site label: true naive CD4+ T cells. The receptor set was obtained from a man aged 25 to 40 with type 1 diabetes.

The chain combines TRBV23-1 with TRBJ1-5; TRBD1 agrees at 7 bases. TRBV23-1 is an ORF, and what it does is uncertain. V trimming: 6 bases; J trimming: 5 bases; junction bases outside the gene matches: 13. This CDR3 has 16 residues. The CDR3 nucleotides read TGCGCCAGCAGCCATAGGACAGGAGGGACTGATCAGCCCCAGCATTTT. It translates to CASSHRTGGTDQPQHF.

V and J are TRBV11-3 and TRBJ2-3; 10 bases line up with TRBD1. Germline-derived CDR1 and CDR2 are SGHNT and YENEEA. V trimming: 5 bases; J trimming: 1 base; junction bases outside the gene matches: 3. The CDR3 has 15 amino acids. This CDR3 reads CASSRGTGGTDTQYF. The CDR3 nucleotides read TGTGCCAGCAGCCGCGGGACAGGGGGCACAGATACGCAGTATTTT.

The chain joins TRBV9 to TRBJ2-1, with D tentatively TRBD1 (5 bases). Germline loops: CDR1 SGDLS, CDR2 YYNGEE. V gave up 0 bases and J gave up 6 bases, with 10 bases separating them. The CDR3 has 14 amino acids. CDR3 nucleotide sequence: TGTGCCAGCAGCGTAGTAGGGGTTTCCAATGAGCAGTTCTTC. Protein: CASSVVGVSNEQFF.

This chain joins TRBV6-5 and TRBJ2-7; unclear D gene. The CDR3 totals 13 residues. CDR1 is MNHEY, CDR2 SVGAGI, per germline. V lost 2 bases and J 3 bases, leaving 8 bases between the germline ends. The CDR3 coding sequence is TGTGCCAGCAGTTACAGAGCCAGCTACGAGCAGTACTTC. It codes for CASSYRASYEQYF.

The chain carries TRBV7-2 and TRBJ2-3, with D unclear. The germline gives CDR1 SGHTA, CDR2 FQGNSA. The V and J ends lost 3 bases and 2 bases respectively, with 12 bases between them. The CDR3 has 15 residues. The CDR3 sequence: CASSFEVFNTDTQYF. The CDR3 nucleotides are TGTGCCAGCAGCTTTGAAGTGTTCAACACAGATACGCAGTATTTT.

The gene calls are TRBV5-6 and TRBJ2-1; 7 positions agree with TRBD1. The ends lost 0 bases at V and 3 bases at J; junction bases unmatched: 3. The germline V gene encodes CDR1 SGHDT and CDR2 YYEEEE. The CDR3 length is 15 residues. In DNA form, the CDR3 reads TGTGCCAGCAGCTTGGTCGACAGGGACTACAATGAGCAGTTCTTC. Protein: CASSLVDRDYNEQFF.

Only a few counts were recorded for this clone. V and J are TRBV29-1 and TRBJ2-7; TRBD2 is a possible D gene (5 bases). This CDR3 is 11 amino acids long. Germline V gene data show CDR1 as SQVTM and CDR2 as ANQGSEA. Trimming pared 7 bases from V and 2 bases from J, leaving 9 bases between. CDR3 sequence (DNA): TGCAGCGCCAAGGGAGCCTACGAGCAGTACTTC. Protein sequence: CSAKGAYEQYF.